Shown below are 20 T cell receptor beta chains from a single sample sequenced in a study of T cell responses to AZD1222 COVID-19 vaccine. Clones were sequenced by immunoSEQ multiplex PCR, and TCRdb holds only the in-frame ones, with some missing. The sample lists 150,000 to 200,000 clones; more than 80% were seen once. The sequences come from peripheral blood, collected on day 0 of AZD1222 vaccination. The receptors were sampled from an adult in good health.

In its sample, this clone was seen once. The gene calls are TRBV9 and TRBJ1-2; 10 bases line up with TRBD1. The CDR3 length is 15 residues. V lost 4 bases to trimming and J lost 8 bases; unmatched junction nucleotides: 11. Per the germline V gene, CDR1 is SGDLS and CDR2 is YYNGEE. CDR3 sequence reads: CASSLHRDRGHGYTF. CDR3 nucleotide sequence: TGTGCCAGCAGCCTCCACCGAGACAGGGGGCACGGCTACACCTTC.

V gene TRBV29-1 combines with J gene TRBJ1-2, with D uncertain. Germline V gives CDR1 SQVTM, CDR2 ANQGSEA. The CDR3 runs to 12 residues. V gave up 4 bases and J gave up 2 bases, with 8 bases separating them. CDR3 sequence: CSVGSINYGYTF. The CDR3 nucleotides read TGCAGCGTTGGCAGTATAAACTATGGCTACACCTTC.

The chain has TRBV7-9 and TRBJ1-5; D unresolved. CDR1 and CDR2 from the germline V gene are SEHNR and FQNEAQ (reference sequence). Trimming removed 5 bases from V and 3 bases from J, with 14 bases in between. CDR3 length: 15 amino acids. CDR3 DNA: TGTGCCAGCAGCCAAGCCGGGTCCTCCAATCAGCCCCAGCATTTT. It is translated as CASSQAGSSNQPQHF. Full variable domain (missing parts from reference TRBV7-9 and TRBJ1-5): DTGVSQNPRHKITKRGQNVTFRCDPISEHNRLYWYRQTLGQGPEFLTYFQNEAQLEKSRLLSDRFSAERPKGSFSTLEIQRTEQGDSAMYLCASSQAGSSNQPQHFGDGTRLSIL.

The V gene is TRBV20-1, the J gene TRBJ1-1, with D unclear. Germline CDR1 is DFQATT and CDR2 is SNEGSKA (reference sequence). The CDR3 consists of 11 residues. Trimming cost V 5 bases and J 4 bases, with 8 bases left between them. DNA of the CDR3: TGCAGTGCTCCCTCCTTCACTGAAGCTTTCTTT. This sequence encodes CSAPSFTEAFF.

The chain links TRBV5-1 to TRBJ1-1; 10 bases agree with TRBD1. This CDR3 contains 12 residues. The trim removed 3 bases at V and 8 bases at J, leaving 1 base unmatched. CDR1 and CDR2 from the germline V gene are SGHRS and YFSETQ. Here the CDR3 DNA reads TGCGCCAGCAGCTGGGGACAGGGGGAAGCTTTCTTT. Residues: CASSWGQGEAFF. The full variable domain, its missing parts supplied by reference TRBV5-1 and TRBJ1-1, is KAGVTQTPRYLIKTRGQQVTLSCSPISGHRSVSWYQQTPGQGLQFLFEYFSETQRNKGNFPGRFSGRQFSNSRSEMNVSTLELGDSALYLCASSWGQGEAFFGQGTRLTVV.

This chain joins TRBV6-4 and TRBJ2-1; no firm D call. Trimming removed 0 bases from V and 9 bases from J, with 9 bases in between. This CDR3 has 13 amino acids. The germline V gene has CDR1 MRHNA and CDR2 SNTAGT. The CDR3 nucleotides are TGTGCCAGCAGTGACTCTTCGGTCAGTGAGCAGTTCTTC. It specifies CASSDSSVSEQFF.

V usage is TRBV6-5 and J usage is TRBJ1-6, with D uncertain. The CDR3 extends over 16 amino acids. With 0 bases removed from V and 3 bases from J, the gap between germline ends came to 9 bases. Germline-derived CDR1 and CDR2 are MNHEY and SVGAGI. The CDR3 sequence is CASSYSEGYYNSPLHF. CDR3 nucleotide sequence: TGTGCCAGCAGTTACTCTGAGGGTTACTATAATTCACCCCTCCACTTT.

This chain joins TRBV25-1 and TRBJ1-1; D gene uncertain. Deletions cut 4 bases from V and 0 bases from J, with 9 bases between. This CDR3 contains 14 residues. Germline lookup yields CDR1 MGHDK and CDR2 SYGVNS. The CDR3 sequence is CASSGSHVNTEAFF. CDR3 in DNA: TGTGCCAGCAGTGGGTCTCATGTGAACACTGAAGCTTTCTTT.

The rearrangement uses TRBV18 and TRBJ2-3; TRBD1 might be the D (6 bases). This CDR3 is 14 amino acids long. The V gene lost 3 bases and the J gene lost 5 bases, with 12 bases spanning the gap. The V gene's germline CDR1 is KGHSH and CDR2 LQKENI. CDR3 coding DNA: TGTGCCAGCTCACCTACTACAGGGTTAGATACGCAGTATTTT. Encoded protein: CASSPTTGLDTQYF.

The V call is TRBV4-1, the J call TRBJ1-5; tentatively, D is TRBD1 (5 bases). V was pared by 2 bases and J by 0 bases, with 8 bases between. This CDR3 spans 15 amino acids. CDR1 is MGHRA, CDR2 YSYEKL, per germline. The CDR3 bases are TGCGCCAGCAGCCAATGGGACGGTAGCAATCAGCCCCAGCATTTT. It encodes CASSQWDGSNQPQHF.

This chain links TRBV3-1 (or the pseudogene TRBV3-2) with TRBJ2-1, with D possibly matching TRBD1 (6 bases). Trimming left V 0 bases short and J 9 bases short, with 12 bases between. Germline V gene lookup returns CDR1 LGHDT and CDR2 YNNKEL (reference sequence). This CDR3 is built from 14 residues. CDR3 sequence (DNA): TGTGCCAGCAGCCAAGATTCGAGGGACACTGAGCAGTTCTTC. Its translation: CASSQDSRDTEQFF.

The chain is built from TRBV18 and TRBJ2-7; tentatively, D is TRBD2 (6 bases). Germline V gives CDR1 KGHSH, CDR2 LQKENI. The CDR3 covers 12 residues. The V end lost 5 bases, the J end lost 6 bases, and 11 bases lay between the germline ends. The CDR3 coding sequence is TGTGCCAGCTCATGGCGGGACGCCGAGCAGTACTTC. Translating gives CASSWRDAEQYF.

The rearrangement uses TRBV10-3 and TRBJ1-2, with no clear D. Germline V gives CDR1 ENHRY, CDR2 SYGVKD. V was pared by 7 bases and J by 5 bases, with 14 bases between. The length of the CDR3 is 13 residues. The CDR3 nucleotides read TGTGCCATCACCACCTTACCCCCGTATGGCTACACCTTC. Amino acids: CAITTLPPYGYTF.

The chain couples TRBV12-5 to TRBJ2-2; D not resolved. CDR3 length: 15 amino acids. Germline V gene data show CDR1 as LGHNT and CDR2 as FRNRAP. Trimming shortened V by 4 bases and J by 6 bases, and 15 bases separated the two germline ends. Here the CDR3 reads CASGSSYVGAGELFF. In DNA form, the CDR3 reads TGTGCTAGTGGTTCCTCGTACGTTGGGGCCGGGGAGCTGTTTTTT.

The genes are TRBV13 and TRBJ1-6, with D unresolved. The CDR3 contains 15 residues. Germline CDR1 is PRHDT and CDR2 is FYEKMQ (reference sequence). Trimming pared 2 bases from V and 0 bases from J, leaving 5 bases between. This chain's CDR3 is CASSLRASYNSPLHF. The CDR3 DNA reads TGTGCCAGCAGCTTACGGGCCTCCTATAATTCACCCCTCCACTTT.

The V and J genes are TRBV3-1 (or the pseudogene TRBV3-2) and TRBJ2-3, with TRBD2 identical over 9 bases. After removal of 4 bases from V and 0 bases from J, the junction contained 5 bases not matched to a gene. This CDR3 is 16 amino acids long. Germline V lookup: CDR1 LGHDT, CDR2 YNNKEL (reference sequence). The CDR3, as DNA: TGTGCCAGCAGCCTCCGACTAGCGGCAAGCACAGATACGCAGTATTTT. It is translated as CASSLRLAASTDTQYF.

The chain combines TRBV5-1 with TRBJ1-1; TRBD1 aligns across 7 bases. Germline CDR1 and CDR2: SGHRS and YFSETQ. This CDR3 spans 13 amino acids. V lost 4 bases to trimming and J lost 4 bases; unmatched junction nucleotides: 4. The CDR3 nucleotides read TGCGCCAGCAGCCCGACAGGGAGCACTGAAGCTTTCTTT. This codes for CASSPTGSTEAFF. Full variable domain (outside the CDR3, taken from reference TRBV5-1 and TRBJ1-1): KAGVTQTPRYLIKTRGQQVTLSCSPISGHRSVSWYQQTPGQGLQFLFEYFSETQRNKGNFPGRFSGRQFSNSRSEMNVSTLELGDSALYLCASSPTGSTEAFFGQGTRLTVV.

CDR3 residues: CASSLMGRGGQNIQYF. The CDR3 bases are TGCGCCAGCAGCTTGATGGGAAGGGGTGGGCAAAACATTCAGTACTTC. The V gene is TRBV5-1, the J gene TRBJ2-4, with a tentative D call TRBD1 (5 bases). CDR1 is SGHRS, CDR2 YFSETQ, per germline. This CDR3 is built from 16 residues. V was shortened by 1 base and J by 5 bases, with 16 bases between the two germline ends.

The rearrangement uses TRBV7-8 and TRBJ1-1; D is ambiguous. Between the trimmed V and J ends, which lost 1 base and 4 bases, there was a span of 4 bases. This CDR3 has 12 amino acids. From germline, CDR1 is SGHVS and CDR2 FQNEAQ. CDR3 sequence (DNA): TGTGCCAGCAGCTTAGGTAGCACTGAAGCTTTCTTT. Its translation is CASSLGSTEAFF.

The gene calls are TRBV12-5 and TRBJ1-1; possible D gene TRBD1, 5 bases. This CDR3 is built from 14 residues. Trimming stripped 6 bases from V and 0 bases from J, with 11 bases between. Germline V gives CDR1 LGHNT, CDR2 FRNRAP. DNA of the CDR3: TGTGCTAGTGGGCCGGGGGGGATGAACACTGAAGCTTTCTTT. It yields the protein CASGPGGMNTEAFF.